One and the same sample provided the 9 T cell receptor beta chains below, sequenced in a study of T cells in Graves' hyperthyroidism and ophthalmopathy. RNA transcripts provided the source from which TCR beta CDR3 regions were amplified. The HTBI primer set drove a first-round RT-PCR of the TCR CDR3. From the multiplex PCR reads, TCRdb called clonotypes with MiXCR, one entry per CDR3 protein. The sample lists approximately 400,000 distinct CDR3 sequences, more than 12% occurring once. Sequenced: blood. The receptors derive from a woman in her thirties with Graves' ophthalmopathy.

This chain connects TRBV20-1 to TRBJ2-1; 9 bases agree with TRBD2. Germline V gene lookup returns CDR1 DFQATT and CDR2 SNEGSKA (reference sequence). Trimming removed 3 bases from V and 3 bases from J; junction bases left unmatched: 9. The CDR3 consists of 16 residues. CDR3: CSARRLAGANYNEQFF. As DNA, the CDR3 is TGCAGTGCTAGGCGGTTAGCGGGGGCCAACTACAATGAGCAGTTCTTC.

For this clonotype: Being one base from a much bigger clone, this may be a read error. The chain has TRBV19 and TRBJ1-1; maybe TRBD1 (5 bases). Germline CDR1 and CDR2: LNHDA and SQIVND (reference sequence). The V gene lost 6 bases and the J gene lost 6 bases, with 20 bases spanning the gap. This CDR3 contains 15 residues. The CDR3 loop reads CASRTRGIRQPEAFF. The CDR3 bases are TGTGCCAGTAGGACAAGGGGTATTCGGCAGCCTGAAGCTTTCTTT.

This clonotype has at least ten counts. The chain is built from TRBV28 and TRBJ1-2; a weak D match, TRBD1 (5 bases). Germline loops: CDR1 MDHEN, CDR2 SYDVKM. The CDR3 extends over 15 amino acids. V was trimmed by 3 bases and J by 1 base, leaving 12 bases between them. CDR3 sequence reads: CASSFPVRDNYGYTF. The DNA of the CDR3 is TGTGCCAGCAGTTTCCCTGTCAGGGATAACTATGGCTACACCTTC.

This clonotype was recorded a few times. One base away lies a much larger clone, so this may be a sequencing read error. The chain employs TRBV29-1 and TRBJ1-2; D gene unclear. Germline V lookup: CDR1 SQVTM, CDR2 ANQGSEA. CDR3 length: 15 residues. CDR3 nucleotides: TGCAGCGTTCCAACGGATCAGCGCACCAACTATGGCTGCACCTTC. Protein: CSVPTDQRTNYGCTF.

This clonotype was observed many times. The V gene is TRBV7-2, the J gene TRBJ2-1; 10 nucleotides line up with TRBD2. The CDR3 runs to 15 residues. CDR1 SGHTA and CDR2 FQGNSA come from the germline V gene. The J segment lost 9 bases and the V segment lost 3 bases, leaving 8 bases of the junction unmatched. CDR3 sequence: CASSFFGTSESEQFF. In nucleotides, the CDR3 is TGTGCCAGCAGCTTCTTTGGGACTAGCGAGAGTGAGCAGTTCTTC. The whole variable domain, filled in from reference TRBV7-2 and TRBJ2-1, reads GAGVSQSPSNKVTEKGKDVELRCDPISGHTALYWYRQSLGQGLEFLIYFQGNSAPDKSGLPSDRFSAERTGGSVSTLTIQRTQQEDSAVYLCASSFFGTSESEQFFGPGTRLTVL.

This clonotype has just a few counts. J is TRBJ2-5 and V is TRBV15, with TRBD1 matching 7 bases. Germline V gene data show CDR1 as LNHNV and CDR2 as YYDKDF (reference sequence). The ends lost 1 base at V and 4 bases at J; junction bases unmatched: 9. The CDR3 is 16 amino acids. The CDR3: CATSRGGSTGAETQYF. For the CDR3, the DNA is TGTGCCACCAGCAGAGGGGGGTCTACAGGGGCAGAGACCCAGTACTTC.

In its sample, this clonotype was seen many times. The chain uses TRBV28 and TRBJ2-7; unclear D gene. The CDR3 is 13 residues long. The germline CDR1 and CDR2 sequences are MDHEN and SYDVKM. Trimming cost V 6 bases and J 0 bases, with 9 bases left between them. CDR3 residues: CASSPAPSYEQYF. The CDR3 nucleotides read TGTGCCAGCAGCCCTGCCCCCTCCTACGAGCAGTACTTC.

This clonotype was counted ten times or more. The rearrangement joins TRBV3-1 to TRBJ1-4; tentatively, D is TRBD1 (5 bases). The CDR3 runs to 15 residues. Per the germline V gene, CDR1 is LGHDT and CDR2 is YNNKEL (reference sequence). V lost 1 base and J lost 8, with 14 bases in between. The chain's CDR3 is CASSQGGGLGEKLFF. The DNA for the CDR3 is TGTGCCAGCAGCCAAGGCGGGGGATTGGGGGAAAAACTGTTTTTT.

This clonotype was seen ten or more times. CDR3 region: CASSEGGGWYEQYF. The CDR3 DNA reads TGTGCCAGCAGTGAAGGAGGGGGCTGGTACGAGCAGTACTTC. J is TRBJ2-7 and V is TRBV2; 7 bases are a match to TRBD1. This CDR3 contains 14 residues. V lost 1 base to trimming and J lost 4 bases; unmatched junction nucleotides: 4. CDR1 is SNHLY and CDR2 is FYNNEI in the germline V gene.